The following is a T cell receptor (beta chain) sequence with its context. These data come from a study of blood T cell repertoires in COVID-19. On the study more broadly: Both acute and convalescent COVID-19 samples were obtained from the United States, Italy and Spain. PBMCs, B-cell-depleted T cells, or T cells were the source of the cDNA or gDNA that made up the material.

Per the authors' pipeline: Reference gene primer amplification gave nucleated cell count estimates. The data were produced by immunoSEQ multiplex PCR, yet TCRdb's version contains in-frame clones alone and is incomplete. That table furnishes V, J and clone size, whereas the DNA furnished D and trimming. The sample shows 250,000 to 400,000 clones, about 87% of them seen only once. V lost 4 bases, J lost 2 bases, and 10 bases stayed unmatched. The length of the CDR3 is 18 residues. CDR1 and CDR2 (germline): LGHNA, YNFKEQ. In Seattle, patients joined the study during active infection and were tracked longitudinally.

Material for sequencing was peripheral blood. The chain joins TRBV4-2 to TRBJ2-3, with 12 nucleotides matching TRBD2. This TCR came from a woman in her thirties with COVID-19, enrolled during active disease. The CDR3 spells CASSREELAGGNTDTQYF. DNA of the CDR3: TGTGCCAGCAGCCGAGAAGAACTAGCGGGGGGAAACACAGATACGCAGTATTTT.